The 19 T cell receptor beta chains presented below share a single source sample, sequenced in a study of spatial heterogeneity in lung cancer. One entry per CDR3 protein, called by TCRdb with MiXCR from the 5' RACE reads. In the table there are tens of thousands of distinct CDR3 sequences, over 9.5% of which are singletons. Time point given: blood at routine non-recurrence follow-up after resection. The source was PBMCs, collected at follow-up. The receptors here all came from a male donor with early-stage non-small cell lung cancer.

This clonotype was found a few times. V gene TRBV28 combines with J gene TRBJ2-7; D possibly corresponds to TRBD1 (6 bases). The V end was cut by 3 bases, the J end by 0 bases, with 18 bases between. The CDR3 extends over 17 amino acids. The germline gives CDR1 MDHEN, CDR2 SYDVKM. CDR3 DNA sequence: TGTGCCAGCAGTTTCCCGTCGACAGGTTACAGCTCCTACGAGCAGTACTTC. Protein: CASSFPSTGYSSYEQYF.

This clonotype was counted a few times. A much larger clone is a single base away; this may be a read error. The CDR3 loop reads CASSARRATPETQYF. CDR3 in DNA: TGTGCCAGCAGCGCGAGGAGGGCGACCCCCGAGACCCAGTACTTC. The chain couples TRBV9 to TRBJ2-5; D possibly corresponds to TRBD2 (6 bases). The CDR3 consists of 15 residues. Looked up from germline, CDR1 is SGDLS and CDR2 is YYNGEE. V dropped 3 bases and J dropped 5 bases, with 17 bases sitting between them. Using reference TRBV9 and TRBJ2-5 for the parts outside the CDR3, the full variable domain is DSGVTQTPKHLITATGQRVTLRCSPRSGDLSVYWYQQSLDQGLQFLIQYYNGEERAKGNILERFSAQQFPDLHSELNLSSLELGDSALYFCASSARRATPETQYFGPGTRLLVL.

This sequence joins TRBV7-9 and TRBJ1-1, with D tentatively TRBD1 (5 bases). CDR1 is SEHNR, CDR2 FQNEAQ, per germline (reference sequence). The CDR3 has 14 amino acids. With 5 bases removed from V and 4 bases from J, the gap between germline ends came to 14 bases. CDR3: CASSPFGGGTEAFF. The CDR3 DNA is TGTGCCAGCAGCCCCTTCGGGGGGGGCACTGAAGCTTTCTTT.

The rearrangement uses TRBV6-5 and TRBJ2-4; no reliable D call. Germline V gives CDR1 MNHEY, CDR2 SVGAGI. Between the trimmed V and J ends, which lost 4 bases and 7 bases, there was a span of 14 bases. This CDR3 has 14 amino acids. CDR3 sequence reads: CASSSTLTTNIQYF. Here the CDR3 DNA reads TGTGCCAGCAGTTCGACCCTTACTACTAACATTCAGTACTTC.

This clonotype was counted ten times or more. The gene calls are TRBV20-1 and TRBJ2-7; 8 bases are shared with TRBD1. The CDR3 loop spans 17 amino acids. Germline loops: CDR1 DFQATT, CDR2 SNEGSKA (reference sequence). V was clipped by 5 bases and J by 6 bases; unmatched bases: 21. The CDR3 DNA is TGCAGTGCTCGTCCCGGGACAGGCAAAATTGGGACTTCCGAGCAGTACTTC. It specifies CSARPGTGKIGTSEQYF.

This sequence joins TRBV13 and TRBJ2-1, with 9 positions matching TRBD1. This CDR3 comprises 14 residues. The J segment lost 9 bases and the V segment lost 5 bases, leaving 8 bases of the junction unmatched. Germline V gives CDR1 PRHDT, CDR2 FYEKMQ (reference sequence). As DNA, the CDR3 is TGTGCCAGCAGCGGGCGGACAGGGGACAGTGAGCAGTTCTTC. Protein sequence: CASSGRTGDSEQFF. The whole variable domain, remainder taken from reference TRBV13 and TRBJ2-1, is AAGVIQSPRHLIKEKRETATLKCYPIPRHDTVYWYQQGPGQDPQFLISFYEKMQSDKGSIPDRFSAQQFSDYHSELNMSSLELGDSALYFCASSGRTGDSEQFFGPGTRLTVL.

This clonotype was seen ten or more times. This chain connects TRBV11-3 to TRBJ2-4, with D possibly being TRBD1 or TRBD2 (5 bases each). The V gene lost 6 bases and the J gene lost 8 bases, with 17 bases spanning the gap. The germline V gene has CDR1 SGHNT and CDR2 YENEEA. The CDR3 has 14 amino acids. The CDR3 DNA is TGTGCCAGCAGTTCAGAGGGACGTTTAGACATTCAGTACTTC. Its translation is CASSSEGRLDIQYF. Full variable domain (missing parts from reference TRBV11-3 and TRBJ2-4): EAGVVQSPRYKIIEKKQPVAFWCNPISGHNTLYWYLQNLGQGPELLIRYENEEAVDDSQLPKDRFSAERLKGVDSTLKIQPAELGDSAVYLCASSSEGRLDIQYFGAGTRLSVL.

This clonotype was seen repeatedly, ten times or more. V is TRBV5-4 and J is TRBJ2-4, with 7 bases matching TRBD1. There are 15 residues in the CDR3. V trimming: 0 bases; J trimming: 5 bases; junction bases outside the gene matches: 5. CDR1 SGHNT and CDR2 YYREEE come from the germline V gene (reference sequence). The CDR3 here is CASSLGGDSENIQYF. CDR3 in DNA: TGTGCCAGCAGCTTGGGAGGGGACAGCGAAAACATTCAGTACTTC.

This clonotype was seen only a few times. This chain's CDR3 is CASSDFETQYF. CDR3 nucleotides: TGTGCCAGCAGTGATTTTGAGACCCAGTACTTC. J is TRBJ2-5 and V is TRBV2; D call uncertain. The CDR3 covers 11 residues. V was shortened by 3 bases and J by 5 bases, with 4 bases between the two germline ends. Germline V gene data show CDR1 as SNHLY and CDR2 as FYNNEI.

This clonotype has only a few counts. The gene calls are TRBV12-3 or TRBV12-4 and TRBJ2-3; 7 bases are shared with TRBD1. The CDR3 contains 15 residues. V lost 1 base to trimming and J lost 2 bases; unmatched junction nucleotides: 3. For the CDR3, the DNA is TGTGCCAGCAGTTTAGGAGGGGGCGACACAGATACGCAGTATTTT. It is translated as CASSLGGGDTDTQYF.

This clonotype came up many times. This rearrangement joins TRBV5-6 to TRBJ1-2; TRBD1 matches 9 bases. Germline V lookup: CDR1 SGHDT, CDR2 YYEEEE. This CDR3 is 14 amino acids long. Losses at the gene ends were 4 bases for V and 2 bases for J; bases not matched to a gene: 3. The CDR3 DNA reads as TGTGCCAGCAGCCCTGGGACAGGGAACTATGGCTACACCTTC. Protein product: CASSPGTGNYGYTF.

In this sample, this clonotype turned up many times. The chain couples TRBV20-1 to TRBJ1-4, with D hard to call. Trimming cost V 3 bases and J 5 bases, with 10 bases left between them. CDR3 length: 13 amino acids. Germline loops: CDR1 DFQATT, CDR2 SNEGSKA (reference sequence). The CDR3 spells CSARRTVNEKLFF. The CDR3 DNA follows: TGCAGTGCTAGGAGGACGGTGAATGAAAAACTGTTTTTT.

V is TRBV3-1 and J is TRBJ2-3, with D unclear. The CDR3 extends over 14 amino acids. From germline, CDR1 is LGHDT and CDR2 YNNKEL (reference sequence). V gave up 0 bases and J gave up 0 bases, with 4 bases separating them. The CDR3 spells CASSQDRSTDTQYF. The CDR3 coding sequence is TGTGCCAGCAGCCAAGATAGGAGCACAGATACGCAGTATTTT.

This clonotype occurred many times. The chain has TRBV11-2 and TRBJ2-3; D possibly corresponds to TRBD1 (5 bases). Germline V CDR1 and CDR2: SGHAT, FQNNGV. CDR3 length: 15 residues. Between the trimmed V and J ends, which lost 4 bases and 0 bases, there was a span of 11 bases. The CDR3 DNA follows: TGTGCCAGCAGCTCCATGGGGCCGAGCACAGATACGCAGTATTTT. This gives the protein CASSSMGPSTDTQYF.

The chain uses TRBV6-5 and TRBJ1-2, with D maybe TRBD1 (6 bases). Germline V gives CDR1 MNHEY, CDR2 SVGAGI. CDR3 length equals 15 residues. The V end was cut by 4 bases, the J end by 7 bases, with 19 bases between. In nucleotides, the CDR3 is TGTGCCAGCAGTTTGGCAAACCTCGGACAGTCTGGCTACACCTTC. It encodes CASSLANLGQSGYTF.

In its sample, this clonotype was seen many times. The rearrangement joins TRBV5-4 to TRBJ2-2; D remains unclear. This CDR3 is 14 amino acids long. Germline CDR1 reads SGHNT; CDR2 reads YYREEE (reference sequence). V lost 0 bases and J 2 bases, leaving 5 bases between the germline ends. The CDR3 DNA follows: TGTGCCAGCAGCTTGGACTACAACACCGGGGAGCTGTTTTTT. It translates to CASSLDYNTGELFF.

This clonotype occurred many times. J is TRBJ2-4 and V is TRBV20-1; D possibly matches TRBD1 or TRBD2 (5 bases each). Germline CDR1 reads DFQATT; CDR2 reads SNEGSKA (reference sequence). Between the trimmed V and J ends, which lost 3 bases and 9 bases, there was a span of 15 bases. This CDR3 has 13 residues. The DNA for the CDR3 is TGCAGTGCTAGTGCTGGGGACCTTGGCATTCAGTACTTC. It is translated as CSASAGDLGIQYF.

This clonotype was seen ten or more times. The CDR3 loop is CASSFRVRGANVLTF. The CDR3 bases are TGTGCCAGCAGTTTCCGTGTGCGCGGGGCCAACGTCCTGACTTTC. The J gene is TRBJ2-6, the V gene TRBV12-3 or TRBV12-4; D unclear. The CDR3 has 15 amino acids. V dropped 3 bases and J dropped 4 bases, with 10 bases sitting between them.

This clonotype was seen repeatedly, ten times or more. The chain uses TRBV7-9 and TRBJ2-1, with 7 bases fitting TRBD1. Trimming took 5 bases from V and 3 from J; bases not matched to a gene: 1. Germline values: CDR1 SEHNR, CDR2 FQNEAQ (reference sequence). The CDR3 spans 13 residues. The DNA for the CDR3 is TGTGCCAGCAGCAGGGACAGCTACAATGAGCAGTTCTTC. Translated: CASSRDSYNEQFF.